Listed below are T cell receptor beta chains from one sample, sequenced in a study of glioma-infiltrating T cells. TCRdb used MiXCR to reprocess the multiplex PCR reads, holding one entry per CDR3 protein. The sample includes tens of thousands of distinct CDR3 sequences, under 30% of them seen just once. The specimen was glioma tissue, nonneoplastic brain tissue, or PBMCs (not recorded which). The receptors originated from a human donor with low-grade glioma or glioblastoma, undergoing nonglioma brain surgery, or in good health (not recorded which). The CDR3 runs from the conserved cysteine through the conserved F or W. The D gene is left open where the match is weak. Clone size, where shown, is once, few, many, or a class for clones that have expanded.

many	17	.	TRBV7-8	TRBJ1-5	CASSLRGGTGGNQPQHF	TGTGCCAGCAGCTTAAGGGGAGGGACGGGAGGCAATCAGCCCCAGCATTTT
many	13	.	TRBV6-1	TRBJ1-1	CASSQRVNTEAFF	TGTGCCAGCAGTCAGAGGGTGAACACTGAAGCTTTCTTT
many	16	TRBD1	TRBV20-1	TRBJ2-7	CSANLLLGTGTYEQYF	TGCAGTGCTAATCTTCTGCTCGGGACAGGGACCTACGAGCAGTACTTC
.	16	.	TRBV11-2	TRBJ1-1	CASSTLRQGTLAEAFF	TGTGCCAGCAGCACCCTCCGGCAGGGTACGCTGGCTGAAGCTTTCTTT
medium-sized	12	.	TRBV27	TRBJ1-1	CASSSKNTEAFF	TGTGCCAGCAGTTCCAAAAACACTGAAGCTTTCTTT
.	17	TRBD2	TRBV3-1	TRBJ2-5	CASSQATRRGAKETQYF	TGTGCCAGCAGCCAGGCTACTAGGCGGGGGGCCAAAGAGACCCAGTACTTC
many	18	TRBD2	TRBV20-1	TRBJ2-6	CSAPRGLAGGGGANVLTF	TGCAGTGCCCCCCGGGGACTAGCGGGAGGGGGTGGGGCCAACGTCCTGACTTTC
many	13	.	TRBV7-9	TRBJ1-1	CASSLGVGTEAFF	TGTGCCAGCAGCTTGGGGGTTGGGACTGAAGCTTTCTTT
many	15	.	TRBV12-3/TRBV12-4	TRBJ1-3	CASSLEPGPRNTIYF	TGTGCCAGCAGTTTAGAGCCGGGACCACGAAACACCATATATTTT
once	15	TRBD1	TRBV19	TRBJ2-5	CASRGPGQDQETQYF	TGTGCCAGTCGCGGACCGGGACAGGACCAAGAGACCCAGTACTTC
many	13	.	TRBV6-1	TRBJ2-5	CASSLGGPSAQYF	TGTGCCAGCAGCCTAGGGGGGCCCTCTGCCCAGTACTTC
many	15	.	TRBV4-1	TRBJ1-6	CASSRVGMTGSPLHF	TGCGCCAGCAGCCGGGTGGGGATGACGGGTTCACCCCTCCACTTT
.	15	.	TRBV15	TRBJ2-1	CATSRDSQTYNEQFF	TGTGCCACCAGCAGAGATTCCCAAACCTATAACGAGCAGTTCTTC
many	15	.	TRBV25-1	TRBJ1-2	CASSEYITGMDGYTF	TGTGCCAGCAGTGAATATATTACAGGGATGGATGGCTACACCTTC
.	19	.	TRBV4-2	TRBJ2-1	CASSQPNPVVTIGYNEQFF	TGTGCCAGCAGCCAACCTAACCCGGTCGTGACTATCGGCTACAATGAGCAGTTCTTC
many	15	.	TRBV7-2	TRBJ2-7	CASSLASSGTYEQYF	TGTGCCAGCAGCTTAGCGTCTTCCGGGACATACGAGCAGTACTTC
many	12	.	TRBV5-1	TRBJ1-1	CASSLSRREAFF	TGCGCCAGCAGCTTGTCGCGTAGAGAAGCTTTCTTT
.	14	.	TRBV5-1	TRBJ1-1	CASSLVHSRTEAFF	TGCGCCAGCAGCTTGGTTCACAGTCGGACTGAAGCTTTCTTT
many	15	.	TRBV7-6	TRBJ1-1	CASSLARQANTEAFF	TGTGCCAGCAGCTTAGCGCGCCAGGCTAACACTGAAGCTTTCTTT
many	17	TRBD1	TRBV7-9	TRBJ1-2	CASSSNNRPQGIYGYTF	TGTGCCAGCAGCTCCAACAACCGGCCACAGGGGATCTATGGCTACACCTTC
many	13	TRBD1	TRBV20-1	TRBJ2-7	CSARKDRDYEQYF	TGCAGTGCTAGAAAGGACAGGGACTACGAGCAGTACTTC
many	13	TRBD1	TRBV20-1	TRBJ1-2	CSAHQGVGYGYTF	TGCAGTGCCCACCAGGGGGTAGGCTATGGCTACACCTTC
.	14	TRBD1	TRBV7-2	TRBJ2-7	CASSLVGQGYEQYF	TGTGCCAGCAGCTTAGTAGGACAGGGCTACGAGCAGTACTTC
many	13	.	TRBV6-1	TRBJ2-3	CASSQGSTDTQYF	TGTGCCAGCAGTCAGGGTAGCACAGATACGCAGTATTTT
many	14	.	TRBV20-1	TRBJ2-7	CSARDAKRPYEQYF	TGCAGTGCTAGAGATGCGAAGCGCCCCTACGAGCAGTACTTC
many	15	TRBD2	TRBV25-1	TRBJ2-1	CASKPPAGFYNEQFF	TGTGCCAGCAAGCCCCCAGCGGGATTCTACAATGAGCAGTTCTTC